Listed below are T cell receptor beta chains from one sample, sequenced in a study of beta chain features in type 1 diabetes. Sequencing was performed with immunoSEQ multiplex PCR; in TCRdb, only in-frame clones are kept and a portion is missing. The sample lists approximately 170,000 clones; almost 8% were seen once. Sample: central memory CD4+ T cells from blood. The receptor source for this set is a young man with type 1 diabetes. Each CDR3 is given with its conserved first and last residue. D genes are given only for firm matches. The size field is filled for only some rows; it gives once, few, many or a size class.

D	V	J	length	size	DNA	CDR3
TRBD1	TRBV6-4	TRBJ1-2	16	few	TGTGCCAGCAGTGCTTTCTACCGGGACAGGGAACATGGCTACACCTTC	CASSAFYRDREHGYTF
.	TRBV5-1	TRBJ2-3	18	.	TGCGCCAGCAGCTTGTGGGAGCTACAGGGAACGAGCACAGATACGCAGTATTTT	CASSLWELQGTSTDTQYF
.	TRBV6-5	TRBJ1-1	14	.	TGTGCCAGCAGGGAGGAACAGAGGAACACTGAAGCTTTCTTT	CASREEQRNTEAFF
.	TRBV6-6	TRBJ2-7	12	few	TGTGCCAGCAGTCGCAGCTCCTACGAGCAGTACTTC	CASSRSSYEQYF
TRBD2	TRBV4-2	TRBJ2-6	18	.	TGTGCCAGCAGCCACCGGACTAGCGGGAGTACTGGGGCCAACGTCCTGACTTTC	CASSHRTSGSTGANVLTF
TRBD2	TRBV2	TRBJ2-1	12	few	TGTGCCGGTAGCGGGAGAGGGTATGAGCAGTTCTTC	CAGSGRGYEQFF
TRBD2	TRBV4-2	TRBJ2-5	19	many	TGTGCCAGCAGCCTTTCCGGGGGAGCGGGAGGCCAAGGGGGAGAGACCCAGTACTTC	CASSLSGGAGGQGGETQYF
.	TRBV5-1	TRBJ2-7	14	.	TGCGCCAGCAGCTTAATAGAGACAGTCGGGGAGCAGTACTTC	CASSLIETVGEQYF
.	TRBV25-1	TRBJ2-3	12	.	TGTGCCAGCAGCCCCATCGGGGATACGCAGTATTTT	CASSPIGDTQYF
.	TRBV9	TRBJ2-3	14	.	TGTGCCAGCAGCGTAGGGAGAGGCACAGATACGCAGTATTTT	CASSVGRGTDTQYF
TRBD1	TRBV7-9	TRBJ1-1	14	.	TGTGCCAGCAGCCCGGACAGGGGGGGCACTGAAGCTTTCTTT	CASSPDRGGTEAFF
TRBD1	TRBV28	TRBJ2-7	20	.	TGTGCCAGCAGTTCCGTCCCTGGGGGACAGGCTACCTACGGGGCCTACGAGCAGTACTTC	CASSSVPGGQATYGAYEQYF
TRBD1	TRBV2	TRBJ1-6	16	many	TGTGCCAGCAGCTCCCCGGGGACAGGGAATAATTCACCCCTCCACTTT	CASSSPGTGNNSPLHF
.	TRBV7-2	TRBJ1-5	16	.	TGTGCCAGCAGCCCAGGAGGGGTGTTGGACAATCAGCCCCAGCATTTT	CASSPGGVLDNQPQHF
TRBD2	TRBV7-2	TRBJ2-3	14	.	TGTGCCAGCAGCTTACTAGCGGGGTTAGATACGCAGTATTTT	CASSLLAGLDTQYF
TRBD1	TRBV2	TRBJ1-1	14	.	TGTGCCAGCAGTCGGGACAGGGAAGACACTGAAGCTTTCTTT	CASSRDREDTEAFF
.	TRBV25-1	TRBJ2-5	14	few	TGTGCCAGCAGTGTAACGGGGGACGAGGAGACCCAGTACTTC	CASSVTGDEETQYF
TRBD1	TRBV18	TRBJ1-5	15	.	TGTGCCAGCTCACTGGGACAGGGGGAGATATGGCCCCAGCATTTT	CASSLGQGEIWPQHF
.	TRBV27	TRBJ2-3	14	.	TGTGCCAGCAGTGCCAGGGGGGGCACAGATACGCAGTATTTT	CASSARGGTDTQYF
.	TRBV29-1	TRBJ1-2	14	.	TGCAGCGTTGTTGGTAGAGGCGTGGCCTATGGCTACACCTTC	CSVVGRGVAYGYTF
TRBD2	TRBV27	TRBJ2-1	15	.	TGTGCCAGCACCCGGGGGCGGGGGGGTTACAATGAGCAGTTCTTC	CASTRGRGGYNEQFF
.	TRBV7-2	TRBJ2-2	16	few	TGTGCCAGCAGCTTAGTAGCTAGCGCGACCGGTAGGGAGCTGTTTTTT	CASSLVASATGRELFF
.	TRBV4-3	TRBJ2-3	16	.	TGCGCCAGCAGCCAAGTATTAGGGAGCGCCACAGATACGCAGTATTTT	CASSQVLGSATDTQYF
TRBD2	TRBV30	TRBJ2-7	15	.	TGTGCCTGGAGTCACGGGGTAGCGGGAGGGGTCGAGCAGTACTTC	CAWSHGVAGGVEQYF
.	TRBV21-1	TRBJ2-7	15	.	TGTGCCAGCAGCAATTTACCGGACAGGCCCTACGAGCAGTACTTC	CASSNLPDRPYEQYF
.	TRBV27	TRBJ1-5	15	.	TGTGCCAGCAGTTTAGGCAGGGGTTCAAATCAGCCCCAGCATTTT	CASSLGRGSNQPQHF
TRBD2	TRBV27	TRBJ2-2	17	.	TGTGCCAGCAGTTTGAGACTCGGGGGGGATATCACCGGGGAGCTGTTTTTT	CASSLRLGGDITGELFF
.	TRBV30	TRBJ1-1	13	.	TGTGCCTGGAGTGTAAGTGGGAGTACTGAAGCTTTCTTT	CAWSVSGSTEAFF
.	TRBV19	TRBJ1-5	13	.	TGTGCCAGTAGTAAAGGGGTGAATCAGCCCCAGCATTTT	CASSKGVNQPQHF
.	TRBV30	TRBJ1-4	13	.	TGTGCCTGCCCTGGCAGGGGAGTTGAAAAACTGTTTTTT	CACPGRGVEKLFF
TRBD1	TRBV7-2	TRBJ2-2	14	.	TGTGCCAGCAGCTTCGGGACAGGGATCGGGGAGCTGTTTTTT	CASSFGTGIGELFF
.	TRBV7-2	TRBJ1-5	13	.	TGTGCCAGCAGTTCCGACTTGGGTCAGCCCCAGCATTTT	CASSSDLGQPQHF
.	TRBV6-1	TRBJ2-1	14	.	TGTGCCAGCAGTGTCTTGTATAGCAACAATGAGCAGTTCTTC	CASSVLYSNNEQFF
TRBD2	TRBV11-2	TRBJ2-2	16	.	TGTGCCAGCAGCTTATACAGCGGGGGGGCCACCGGGGAGCTGTTTTTT	CASSLYSGGATGELFF
.	TRBV6-5	TRBJ2-1	13	.	TGTGCCAGCAGCCAAATACAGGGCCGGGAGCAGTTCTTC	CASSQIQGREQFF
TRBD1	TRBV4-3	TRBJ1-4	17	.	TGCGCCAGCAGCCAAGGGGAAAGGAGGGGGCGAGGTGAAAAACTGTTTTTT	CASSQGERRGRGEKLFF